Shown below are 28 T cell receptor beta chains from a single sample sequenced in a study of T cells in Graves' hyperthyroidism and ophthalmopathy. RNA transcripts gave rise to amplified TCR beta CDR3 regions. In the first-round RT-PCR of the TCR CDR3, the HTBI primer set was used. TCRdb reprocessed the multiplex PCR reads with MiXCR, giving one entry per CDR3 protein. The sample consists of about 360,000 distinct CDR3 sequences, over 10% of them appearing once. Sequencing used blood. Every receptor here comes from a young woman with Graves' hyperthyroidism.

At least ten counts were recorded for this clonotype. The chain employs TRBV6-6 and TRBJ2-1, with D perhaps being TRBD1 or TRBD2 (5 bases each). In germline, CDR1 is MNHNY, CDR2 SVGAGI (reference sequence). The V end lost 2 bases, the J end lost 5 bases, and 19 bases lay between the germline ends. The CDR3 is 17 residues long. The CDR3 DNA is TGTGCCAGCAGTTACGGGGGATGGCGGCACAATAACAATGAGCAGTTCTTC. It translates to CASSYGGWRHNNNEQFF.

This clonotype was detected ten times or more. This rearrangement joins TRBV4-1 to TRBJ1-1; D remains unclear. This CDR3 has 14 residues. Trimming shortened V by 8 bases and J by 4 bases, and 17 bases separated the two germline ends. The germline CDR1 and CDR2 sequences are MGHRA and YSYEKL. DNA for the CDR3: TGCGCCAGCCTTAATCCGGTTATGGGCACTGAAGCTTTCTTT. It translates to CASLNPVMGTEAFF.

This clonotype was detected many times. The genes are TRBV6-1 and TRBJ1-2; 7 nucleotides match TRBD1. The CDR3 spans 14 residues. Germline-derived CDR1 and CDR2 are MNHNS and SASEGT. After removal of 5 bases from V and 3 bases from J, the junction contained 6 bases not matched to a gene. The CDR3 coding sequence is TGTGCCAGCAGTCTACAGGGGAACCACTATGGCTACACCTTC. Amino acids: CASSLQGNHYGYTF.

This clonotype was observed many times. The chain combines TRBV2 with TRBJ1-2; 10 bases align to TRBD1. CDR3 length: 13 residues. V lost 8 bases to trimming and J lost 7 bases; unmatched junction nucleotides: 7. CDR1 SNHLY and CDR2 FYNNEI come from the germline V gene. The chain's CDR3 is CASPGTGESGYTF. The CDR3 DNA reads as TGTGCCAGCCCCGGGACAGGGGAATCTGGCTACACCTTC.

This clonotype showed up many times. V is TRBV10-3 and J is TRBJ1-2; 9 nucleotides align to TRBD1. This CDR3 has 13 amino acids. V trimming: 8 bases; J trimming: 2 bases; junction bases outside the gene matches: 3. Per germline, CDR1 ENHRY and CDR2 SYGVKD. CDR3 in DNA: TGTGCCATCGGACAGGGGAGGAACTATGGCTACACCTTC. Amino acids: CAIGQGRNYGYTF.

The CDR3 DNA is TGCGCCACGGCGTGGGAGCCTCTCACAGATACGCAGTATTTT. Protein: CATAWEPLTDTQYF. V gene TRBV5-1 combines with J gene TRBJ2-3; the D gene is possibly TRBD2 (5 bases). The V gene's germline CDR1 is SGHRS and CDR2 YFSETQ. The CDR3 covers 14 residues. Trimming removed 9 bases at V and 2 bases at J, with 16 bases between.

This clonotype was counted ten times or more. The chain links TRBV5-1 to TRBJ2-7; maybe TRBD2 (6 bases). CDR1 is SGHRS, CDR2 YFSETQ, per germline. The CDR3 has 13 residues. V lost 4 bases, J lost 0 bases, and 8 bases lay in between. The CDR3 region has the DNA TGCGCCAGCAGCCCGGACTACTCCTACGAGCAGTACTTC. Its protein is CASSPDYSYEQYF.

CDR3 coding DNA: TGTGCCATCAGCCCGACAGTATACCAAGAGACCCAGTACTTC. Translation: CAISPTVYQETQYF. The rearrangement links TRBV10-3 to TRBJ2-5; tentative D call: TRBD1 (5 bases). The CDR3 length is 14 residues. V gave up 6 bases and J gave up 0 bases, with 11 bases separating them. Germline-derived CDR1 and CDR2 are ENHRY and SYGVKD.

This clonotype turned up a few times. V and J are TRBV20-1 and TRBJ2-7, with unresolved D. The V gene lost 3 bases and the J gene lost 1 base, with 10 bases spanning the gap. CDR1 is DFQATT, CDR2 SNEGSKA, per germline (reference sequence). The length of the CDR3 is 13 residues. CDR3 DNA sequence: TGCAGTGCTAGTGCGGCTCTATCCTACGAGCAGTACTTC. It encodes CSASAALSYEQYF.

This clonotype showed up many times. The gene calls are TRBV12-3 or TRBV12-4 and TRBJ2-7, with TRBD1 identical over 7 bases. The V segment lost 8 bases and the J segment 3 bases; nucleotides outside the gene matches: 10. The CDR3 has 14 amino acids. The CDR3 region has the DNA TGTGCCAGCCGGCCCCGGGCAGGGGGCTACGAGCAGTACTTC. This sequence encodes CASRPRAGGYEQYF.

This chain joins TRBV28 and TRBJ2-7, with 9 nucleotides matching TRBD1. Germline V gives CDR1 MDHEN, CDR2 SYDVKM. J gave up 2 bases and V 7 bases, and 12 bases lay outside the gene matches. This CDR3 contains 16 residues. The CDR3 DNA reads TGTGCCAGCACCAGACCGACAGGGGGGATTGCCTACGAGCAGTACTTC. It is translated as CASTRPTGGIAYEQYF.

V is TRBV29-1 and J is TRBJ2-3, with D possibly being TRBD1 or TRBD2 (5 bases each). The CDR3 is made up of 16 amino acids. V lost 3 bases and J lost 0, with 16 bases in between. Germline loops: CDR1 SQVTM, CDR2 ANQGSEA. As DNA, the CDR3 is TGCAGCGTTGAGGGGACGGCCAGCGGTAGCACAGATACGCAGTATTTT. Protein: CSVEGTASGSTDTQYF.

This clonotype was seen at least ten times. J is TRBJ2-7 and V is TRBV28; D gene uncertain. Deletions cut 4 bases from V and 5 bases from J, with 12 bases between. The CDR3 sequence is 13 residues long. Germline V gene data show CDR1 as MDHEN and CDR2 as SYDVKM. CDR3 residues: CASSSRIIHEQYF. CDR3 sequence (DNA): TGTGCCAGCAGTTCCCGTATTATCCACGAGCAGTACTTC.

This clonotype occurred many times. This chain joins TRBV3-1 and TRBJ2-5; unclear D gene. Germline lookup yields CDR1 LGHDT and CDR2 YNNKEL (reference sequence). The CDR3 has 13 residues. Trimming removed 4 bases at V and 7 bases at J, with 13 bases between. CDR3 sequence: CASSPIPWGTQYF. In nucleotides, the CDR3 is TGTGCCAGCAGCCCAATTCCGTGGGGGACCCAGTACTTC.

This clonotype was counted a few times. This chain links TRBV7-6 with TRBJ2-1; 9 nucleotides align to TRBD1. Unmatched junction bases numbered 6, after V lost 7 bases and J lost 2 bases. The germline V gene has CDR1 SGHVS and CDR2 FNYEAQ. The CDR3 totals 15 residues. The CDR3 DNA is TGTGCCAGCACCCGACAGGGGGGTGCCTACAATGAGCAGTTCTTC. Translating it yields CASTRQGGAYNEQFF.

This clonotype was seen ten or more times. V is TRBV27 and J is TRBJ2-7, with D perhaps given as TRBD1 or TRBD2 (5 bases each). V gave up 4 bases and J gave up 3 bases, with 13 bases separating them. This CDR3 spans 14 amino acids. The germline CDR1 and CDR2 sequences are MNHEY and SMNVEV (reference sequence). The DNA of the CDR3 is TGTGCCAGCAGTTCGCCGGGACCTCTCTACGAGCAGTACTTC. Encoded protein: CASSSPGPLYEQYF.

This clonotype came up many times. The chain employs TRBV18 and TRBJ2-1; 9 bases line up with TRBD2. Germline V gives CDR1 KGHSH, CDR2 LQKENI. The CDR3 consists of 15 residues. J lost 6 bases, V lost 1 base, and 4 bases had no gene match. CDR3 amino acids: CASSPLGLAPNEQFF. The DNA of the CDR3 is TGTGCCAGCTCACCACTGGGACTAGCTCCCAATGAGCAGTTCTTC.

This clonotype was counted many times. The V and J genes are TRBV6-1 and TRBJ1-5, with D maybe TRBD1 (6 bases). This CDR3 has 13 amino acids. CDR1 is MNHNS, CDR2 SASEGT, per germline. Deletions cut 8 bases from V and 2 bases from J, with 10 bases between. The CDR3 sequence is CASRGQGNQPQHF. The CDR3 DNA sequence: TGTGCCAGCCGGGGGCAGGGCAATCAGCCCCAGCATTTT.

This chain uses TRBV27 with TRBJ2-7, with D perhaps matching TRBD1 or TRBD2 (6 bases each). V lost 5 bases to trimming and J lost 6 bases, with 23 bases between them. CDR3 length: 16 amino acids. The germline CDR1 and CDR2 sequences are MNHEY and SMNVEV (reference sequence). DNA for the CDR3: TGTGCCAGCAGTCCACTAGGGGGGCACCTCTCGTCCGAGCAGTACTTC. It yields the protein CASSPLGGHLSSEQYF.

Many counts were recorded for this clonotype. CDR3 region: CSATGTRYTDTQYF. The CDR3 bases are TGCAGTGCGACCGGGACACGCTACACAGATACGCAGTATTTT. The chain uses TRBV20-1 and TRBJ2-3, with D possibly matching TRBD1 (6 bases). CDR3 length equals 14 residues. Germline V gene lookup returns CDR1 DFQATT and CDR2 SNEGSKA (reference sequence). V was pared by 6 bases and J by 2 bases, with 15 bases between.

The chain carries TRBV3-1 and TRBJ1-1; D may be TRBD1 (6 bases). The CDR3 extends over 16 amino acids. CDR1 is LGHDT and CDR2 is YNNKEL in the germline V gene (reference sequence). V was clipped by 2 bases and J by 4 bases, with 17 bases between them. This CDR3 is CASSQPLSGGATEAFF. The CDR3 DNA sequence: TGTGCCAGCAGCCAACCCCTGAGCGGGGGCGCCACTGAAGCTTTCTTT.

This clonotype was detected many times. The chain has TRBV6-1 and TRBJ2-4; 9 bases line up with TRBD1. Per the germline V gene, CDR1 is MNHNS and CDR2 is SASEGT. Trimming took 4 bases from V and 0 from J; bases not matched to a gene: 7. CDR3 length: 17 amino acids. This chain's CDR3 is CASSGTGGDLAKNIQYF. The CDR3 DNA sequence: TGTGCCAGCAGTGGAACAGGGGGCGATTTAGCCAAAAACATTCAGTACTTC.

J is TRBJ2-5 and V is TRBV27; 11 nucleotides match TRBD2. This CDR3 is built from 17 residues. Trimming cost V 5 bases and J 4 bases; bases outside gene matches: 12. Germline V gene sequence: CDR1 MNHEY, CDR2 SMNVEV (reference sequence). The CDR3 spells CASSLTSGGTFPETQYF. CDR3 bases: TGTGCCAGCAGTCTTACTAGCGGGGGAACGTTTCCAGAGACCCAGTACTTC.

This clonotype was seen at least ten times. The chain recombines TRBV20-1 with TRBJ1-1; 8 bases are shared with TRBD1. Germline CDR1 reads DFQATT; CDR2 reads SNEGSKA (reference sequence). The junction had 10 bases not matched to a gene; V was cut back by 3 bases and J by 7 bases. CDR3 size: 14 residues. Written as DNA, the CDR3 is TGCAGTGCTAGGGACAGGGCCAAAGATATTGAAGCTTTCTTT. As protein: CSARDRAKDIEAFF.

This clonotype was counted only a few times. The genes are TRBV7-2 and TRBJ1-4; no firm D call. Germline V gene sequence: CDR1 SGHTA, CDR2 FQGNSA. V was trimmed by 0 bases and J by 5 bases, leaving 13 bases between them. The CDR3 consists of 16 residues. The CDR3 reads CASSLAIGPENEKLFF. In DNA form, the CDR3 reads TGTGCCAGCAGCTTAGCCATCGGACCCGAAAATGAAAAACTGTTTTTT.

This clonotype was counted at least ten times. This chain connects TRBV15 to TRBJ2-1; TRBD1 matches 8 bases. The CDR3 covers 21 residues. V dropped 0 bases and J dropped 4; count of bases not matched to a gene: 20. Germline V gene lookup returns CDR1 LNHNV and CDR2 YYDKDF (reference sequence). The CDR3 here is CATSRDEGQGAFLQGYNEQFF. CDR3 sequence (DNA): TGTGCCACCAGCAGAGATGAGGGCCAGGGGGCGTTTCTGCAGGGGTACAATGAGCAGTTCTTC. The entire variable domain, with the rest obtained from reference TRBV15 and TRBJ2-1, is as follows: DAMVIQNPRYQVTQFGKPVTLSCSQTLNHNVMYWYQQKSSQAPKLLFHYYDKDFNNEADTPDNFQSRRPNTSFCFLDIRSPGLGDTAMYLCATSRDEGQGAFLQGYNEQFFGPGTRLTVL.

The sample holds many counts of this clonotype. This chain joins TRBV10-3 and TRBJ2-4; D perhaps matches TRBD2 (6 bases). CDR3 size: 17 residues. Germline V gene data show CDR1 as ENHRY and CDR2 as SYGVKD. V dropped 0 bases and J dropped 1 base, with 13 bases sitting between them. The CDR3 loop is CAISESEGKAAKNIQYF. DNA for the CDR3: TGTGCCATCAGTGAGTCGGAGGGGAAGGCGGCCAAAAACATTCAGTACTTC.

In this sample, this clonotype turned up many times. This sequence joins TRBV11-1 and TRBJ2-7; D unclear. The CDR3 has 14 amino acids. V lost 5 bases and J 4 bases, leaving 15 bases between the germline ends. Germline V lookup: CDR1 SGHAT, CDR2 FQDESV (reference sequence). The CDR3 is CASSPIPGQYEQYF. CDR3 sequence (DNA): TGTGCCAGCAGCCCAATACCGGGTCAGTACGAGCAGTACTTC.